This TCR beta chain was retrieved from a study of cytomegalovirus exposure and HLA in healthy donors. Primers included in the PCR were 60 Vbeta and 13 Jbeta primers. Method: immunoSEQ multiplex PCR; TCRdb's copy keeps in-frame clones and lacks some. The data contain fewer than 200,000 clones, approximately 78% of them singletons. Remarks on this clone: Its antigen remains unknown.

Study findings and constraints: Further analysis was carried out later, and it showed several of the most significant clusters appearing linked to common viral pathogens.

This clonotype was sampled from a woman in her twenties or thirties in good health and CMV-seropositive. The specimen was PBMCs.

The CDR3 spells CASTGTGGGFGEAFF. The CDR3 DNA reads TGTGCCAGCACCGGGACAGGGGGCGGTTTTGGTGAAGCTTTCTTT. The chain combines TRBV6-6 with TRBJ1-1; 12 bases agree with TRBD1. The CDR3 totals 15 residues. V dropped 7 bases and J dropped 7; count of bases not matched to a gene: 10. Germline lookup yields CDR1 MNHNY and CDR2 SVGAGI (reference sequence).